The entry that follows covers one T cell receptor (beta chain) sequence. Its antigen is not known. The source of the sample is a study of vaccination effects on CD4 cells after COVID-19. Background on the study: Either the BNT162b2 or mRNA-1273 vaccine was given to participants in two doses.

Before any sequencing was done, the ViraFEST assay used viral peptide pools to expand antigen-specific CD4+ T cells. When around 9 days of culture had elapsed, CD4+ T cells were isolated. No vaccinee had earlier SARS-CoV-2 infection, and nucleocapsid antibodies were negative. Every well housed some 2 million PBMC, which grew in culture alongside 10 IU/ml IL-2 and roughly 9.9 ug/ml peptides. Cells had half their medium changed to IL-2 medium on days 3 and 7. This CDR3 has 16 residues. The germline CDR1 and CDR2 sequences are SGHNT and YYREEE (reference sequence). Trimming removed 0 bases from V and 7 bases from J, with 17 bases in between. Sequencing was performed with immunoSEQ multiplex PCR; in TCRdb, only in-frame clones are kept and a portion is missing. The sample shows about 55,000 clones, around 70% of them seen only once.

This rearrangement joins TRBV5-4 to TRBJ2-1; TRBD1 or TRBD2 may be the D gene (5 bases each). This sample comprised CD4+ T cells from PBMCs cultured with SARS-CoV-2 spike peptides, obtained before COVID-19 vaccination. The receptor was derived from a human donor who received a COVID-19 vaccine. The CDR3, as DNA: TGTGCCAGCAGCTTGGCGGTGGCAGGGAGTGGTAATGAGCAGTTCTTC. Its translation: CASSLAVAGSGNEQFF. The whole variable domain, filled in from reference TRBV5-4 and TRBJ2-1, reads ETGVTQSPTHLIKTRGQQVTLRCSSQSGHNTVSWYQQALGQGPQFIFQYYREEENGRGNFPPRFSGLQFPNYSSELNVNALELDDSALYLCASSLAVAGSGNEQFFGPGTRLTVL.